This T cell receptor (beta chain) was sequenced for a study of control samples from healthy donors and cancer patients. This CDR3 is built from 14 residues. V was cut by 3 bases and J by 5 bases, with 11 bases left in between. Germline CDR1 is MDHEN and CDR2 is SYDVKM. Using immunoSEQ multiplex PCR, the repertoire was profiled, and TCRdb retains in-frame clones only, with some absent. The top ten clones hold roughly 1.1% of a sample with roughly 55,000 clones, roughly 95% of them seen once. The sequencing sample was made of blood. This clonotype originated in a young woman in good health. The chain couples TRBV28 to TRBJ1-5; TRBD1 is a possible D gene (6 bases). This CDR3 is CASSFGGRHQPQHF. The CDR3 region has the DNA TGTGCCAGCAGTTTCGGGGGGCGCCATCAGCCCCAGCATTTT.